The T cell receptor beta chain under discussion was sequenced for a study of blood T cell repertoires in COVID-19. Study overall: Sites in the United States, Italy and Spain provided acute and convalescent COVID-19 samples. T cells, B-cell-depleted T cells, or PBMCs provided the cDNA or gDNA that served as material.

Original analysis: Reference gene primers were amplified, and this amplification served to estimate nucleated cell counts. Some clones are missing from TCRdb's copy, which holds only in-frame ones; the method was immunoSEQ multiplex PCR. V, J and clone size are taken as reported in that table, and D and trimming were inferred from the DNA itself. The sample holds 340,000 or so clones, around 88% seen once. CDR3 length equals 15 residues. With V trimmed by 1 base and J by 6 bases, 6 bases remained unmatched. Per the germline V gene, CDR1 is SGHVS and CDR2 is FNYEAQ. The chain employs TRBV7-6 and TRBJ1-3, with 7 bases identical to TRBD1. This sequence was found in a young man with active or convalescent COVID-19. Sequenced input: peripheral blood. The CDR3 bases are TGTGCCAGCAGCTTAGGGGCAGGGGGTTTAAACACCATATATTTT. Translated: CASSLGAGGLNTIYF. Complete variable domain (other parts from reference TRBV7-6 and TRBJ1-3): GAGVSQSPRYKVTKRGQDVALRCDPISGHVSLYWYRQALGQGPEFLTYFNYEAQQDKSGLPNDRFSAERPEGSISTLTIQRTEQRDSAMYRCASSLGAGGLNTIYFGEGSWLTVV.